The 4 T cell receptor beta chains in this list originate from one sample, sequenced in a study of cytomegalovirus exposure and HLA in healthy donors. It was with 60 Vbeta and 13 Jbeta primers that the PCR ran. Using immunoSEQ multiplex PCR, the repertoire was profiled, and TCRdb retains in-frame clones only, with some absent. The sample carries around 150,000 clones, around three quarters recorded once. Sequencing used PBMCs. These TCRs come from a man aged 50-59 years in good health and CMV-seropositive.

The rearrangement joins TRBV6-1 to TRBJ1-6, with D maybe TRBD1 (5 bases). The CDR3 runs 14 residues. Germline CDR1 and CDR2: MNHNS and SASEGT. Trimming removed 2 bases from V and 9 bases from J, with 11 bases in between. The CDR3 region has the DNA TGTGCCAGCAGTGAACAGGGTCGGCGTTCACCCCTCCACTTT. It codes for CASSEQGRRSPLHF.

This clone occurred once. V is TRBV19 and J is TRBJ2-7, with 9 bases matching TRBD2. CDR1 is LNHDA, CDR2 SQIVND, per germline (reference sequence). V was pared by 4 bases and J by 4 bases, with 8 bases of the junction left unmatched. The CDR3 runs 15 residues. CDR3 sequence: CASSREPGLAYEQYF. The CDR3 bases are TGTGCCAGTAGTAGAGAACCGGGACTAGCTTACGAGCAGTACTTC.

CDR3 region: CASSLSGSAGPQDGYTF. For the CDR3, the DNA is TGTGCCAGCAGTTTATCCGGCTCGGCGGGACCTCAGGATGGCTACACCTTC. The chain combines TRBV28 with TRBJ1-2; the D gene is possibly TRBD1 (5 bases). The CDR3 is made up of 17 amino acids. The V and J ends lost 1 base and 6 bases respectively, with 21 bases between them. Germline V lookup: CDR1 MDHEN, CDR2 SYDVKM.

The chain recombines TRBV6-1 with TRBJ1-6; D may be TRBD1 (5 bases). Germline CDR1 and CDR2: MNHNS and SASEGT. Trimming stripped 7 bases from V and 6 bases from J, with 16 bases between. The CDR3 consists of 15 residues. CDR3: CASIDRGGFNSPLHF. Written as DNA, the CDR3 is TGTGCCAGCATCGACCGGGGGGGATTTAATTCACCCCTCCACTTT.